Below, 8 T cell receptor beta chains from the same sample are listed, as sequenced in a study of CD8 T cells in Susac syndrome. An input of about 0.5 to 1 ug of RNA was subjected to reverse transcription using random hexamers. TCRdb recomputed calls from the immunoSEQ multiplex PCR reads with MiXCR, one row per CDR3 protein. The sample includes about 160,000 distinct CDR3 sequences, under 95% of them seen just once. The sequenced sample consisted of CD4+ T cells from PBMCs. The receptors come from a human donor in good health.

This clonotype was picked up one time. The gene calls are TRBV5-1 and TRBJ1-1, with 7 nucleotides matching TRBD1. V trimming: 0 bases; J trimming: 2 bases; junction bases outside the gene matches: 4. CDR1 is SGHRS, CDR2 YFSETQ, per germline. This CDR3 has 15 residues. This CDR3 reads CASSLGGTDNTEAFF. The CDR3 DNA reads as TGCGCCAGCAGCTTGGGTGGGACAGATAACACTGAAGCTTTCTTT.

This clonotype appeared once. The V and J genes are TRBV5-1 and TRBJ1-2; 12 nucleotides line up with TRBD1. Germline CDR1 SGHRS, CDR2 YFSETQ. The CDR3 runs 16 residues. Trimming removed 2 bases from V and 6 bases from J; junction bases left unmatched: 8. The CDR3 region has the DNA TGCGCCAGCAGCTTACCGGGACAGGGGGCATCTCATGGCTACACCTTC. It yields the protein CASSLPGQGASHGYTF.

The CDR3 DNA reads TGTGCCAGCAGTCCCCGACAGGGGAGGGGAGAGACCCAGTACTTC. Translating gives CASSPRQGRGETQYF. The chain carries TRBV28 and TRBJ2-5; D might be TRBD1 (8 bases). Looked up from germline, CDR1 is MDHEN and CDR2 is SYDVKM. The V gene lost 5 bases and the J gene lost 4 bases, with 17 bases spanning the gap. The CDR3 is 15 amino acids.

CDR3 nucleotides: TGCGCCAGCAGCTTGGAGGGCGGAATCACCGGGGAGCTGTTTTTT. This encodes CASSLEGGITGELFF. The genes are TRBV5-1 and TRBJ2-2; D unclear. Germline V CDR1 and CDR2: SGHRS, YFSETQ. Trimming left V 0 bases short and J 4 bases short, with 10 bases between. The length of the CDR3 is 15 residues.

V gene TRBV23-1 combines with J gene TRBJ2-7; tentative D call: TRBD1 (6 bases). TRBV23-1 is flagged as an ORF with uncertain function. The CDR3 contains 17 residues. The ends were cut back, 0 bases at V and 5 bases at J, with 20 bases in the middle. The CDR3 loop is CASSQSTLGTKKDEQYF. In nucleotides, the CDR3 is TGCGCCAGCAGTCAATCCACCCTCGGGACAAAAAAAGACGAGCAGTACTTC.

The rearrangement joins TRBV5-1 to TRBJ2-1, with TRBD2 matching over 12 bases. The germline V gene encodes CDR1 SGHRS and CDR2 YFSETQ. J was trimmed by 0 bases and V by 2 bases; bases with no gene match: 12. The CDR3 loop spans 20 amino acids. The CDR3 loop is CASSFAGLAGQSTSYNEQFF. CDR3 DNA: TGCGCCAGCAGCTTCGCGGGACTAGCGGGCCAATCGACCTCCTACAATGAGCAGTTCTTC. Together with reference TRBV5-1 and TRBJ2-1, the CDR3 gives the full variable domain: KAGVTQTPRYLIKTRGQQVTLSCSPISGHRSVSWYQQTPGQGLQFLFEYFSETQRNKGNFPGRFSGRQFSNSRSEMNVSTLELGDSALYLCASSFAGLAGQSTSYNEQFFGPGTRLTVL.

This clonotype has a handful of counts. The chain is built from TRBV19 and TRBJ2-1; no firm D call. This CDR3 is built from 13 residues. The germline V and J ends were trimmed by 3 bases and 12 bases, with 15 bases remaining between them. CDR1 and CDR2 from the germline V gene are LNHDA and SQIVND (reference sequence). This chain's CDR3 is CASSMTSARGQFF. In DNA form, the CDR3 reads TGTGCCAGTAGTATGACCAGCGCACGCGGGCAGTTCTTC.

This CDR3 is CASRPGWASHEQYF. The CDR3 DNA reads TGTGCCAGCAGACCGGGGTGGGCTAGTCACGAGCAGTACTTC. J is TRBJ2-7 and V is TRBV12-3 or TRBV12-4; a possible D gene is TRBD2 (5 bases). This CDR3 has 14 amino acids. V lost 6 bases and J lost 5, with 17 bases in between.